This TCR beta chain comes out of a study of shared clonotypes between healthy human individuals (dated by TCRdb to the early 2020s). With regard to the full study: A couple of women and a few men aged 18 to 49 years were included in the cohort. Blood TCR repertoires of about 5 healthy adults were deeply sequenced to estimate repertoire size and the extent of clonotype sharing between individuals. Per donor, three plates each were used for CD4 naive and CD4 memory, two for CD8 naive, and one for CD8 memory. To increase sequencing depth and limit assay-specific biases, different laboratories used diverse techniques to prepare libraries and sequence TCR repertoires. Each donor's leukapheresis produced roughly between roughly 0.85 and 10 billion PBMCs. Results the study describes overall, beyond this receptor: Even with the large sequencing depth, rarefaction of the sorted-subset datasets indicated that sequencing was incomplete. Because the study included a small number of donors, the genetic and exposure-history diversity represented was limited. Compared with non-shared clonotypes, the clonotypes found in all four sorted-subset donors had higher generation probabilities. Naive subsets generally had larger estimated clonotype richness than memory subsets. Based on pairwise subsampling, the degree of clonotype sharing among donors was expected to be affected by sequencing depth. Sampling was restricted to blood, and TCR repertoires in tissue are likely to differ from TCR repertoires in blood. Sharing across a few donors was observed for around 5% of naive CD4, 3.5% of naive CD8, about 2.3% of memory CD4, and approximately 0.41% of memory CD8 clonotypes.

Germline trimming amounts to 6 bases on V and 4 bases on J, with 5 as the count of junction bases outside the gene matches. From a lookup of the germline V gene, CDR1 and CDR2 are MNHEY and SVGAGI. The CDR3 covers 15 residues, taking in both the cysteine and the phenylalanine. Just CDR3 DNA is preserved here, 45 bases in frame from base 1. As for this clone: Its antigen is unknown. Base quality data are lacking; no much larger clone is found one base away.

CD8 naive samples consisted of CD45RO-negative cells that were positively selected for CCR7, yielding a CD45RA+CCR7+ population without TemRA cells. Donors were healthy HIV-negative adults with no recently reported acute infections or vaccinations. Only Caucasian adults living in Nashville, Tennessee, USA were represented among the donors. After blood collection by leukapheresis, PBMCs were isolated using Ficoll-Histopaque density gradient centrifugation and then cryopreserved in the vapor phase of liquid nitrogen. Analytical flow cytometry was used to check the purity and quantity of every magnetically sorted T cell population. Genomic DNA was isolated from every sorted fraction and measured by UV absorbance on a Nanodrop 2000c. TCR CDR3 regions were amplified from genomic DNA by multiplex PCR using the deep immunoSEQ assay. For each cell subset, the extracted genomic DNA was distributed evenly across all wells of several immunoSEQ 96-well plates, and each plate served as one replicate. Each replicate PCR for sorted subsets received around 200 ng genomic DNA, equal to about 30,000 T cell genomes. The purified libraries were quantified using a Qubit 3.0 fluorometer, sized with a Bioanalyzer 2100, and then quantified again using the KAPA Library Quantification kit. Every immunoSEQ 96-well plate was sequenced on a separate single-read 150-cycle Illumina NextSeq 550 flow cell. On the study's bioinformatics: Because only junctional sequences without quality scores were contained in the immunoSEQ output, filtering matching that applied to full-length reads could not be performed. To assign V/J genes and CDR3, sequences were annotated against IMGT germline references using PyIR, a Python wrapper for IgBLAST v1.9. Reads were removed for weak V/J assignments (E-value above 1e-6), missing CDR3, stop codons, out-of-frame junctions, or ambiguous translated residues. V3J clonotypes were defined by identical inferred V gene, J gene, and CDR3 amino acid sequence. To compute the percentage overlap between repertoires, the number of shared unique clonotypes was divided by the size of the smaller repertoire. Three approaches were used to assess repertoire richness: RTK rarefaction, the Chao1 estimator, and Recon v2.1 estimates of unobserved clonotypes. Generation probabilities were computed with OLGA for all TCRbeta clonotypes obtained by the gDNA method from several donors. The table comes from immuneACCESS by way of TCRdb, which keeps in-frame sequences with V and J called. Part of the clones is missing from these tables; in studies checked, under half for an unresolved V gene and the rest for unknown reasons. V, J and clone size were drawn from that table, and D and trimming were deduced from the DNA. The sample table holds 2 million to 2.5 million clones, of which 90% to 95% were seen once. More than 1.5% of the sample is taken by the ten largest.

The origin of this receptor is a man aged 18 to 35 in good health. Some clones in this sample may be carry-over from other donors' samples. The rearranged chain carries TRBV6-5 and TRBJ2-1; 11 junctional bases match TRBD2. Sequences were obtained from naive CD8+ T cells from PBMCs. Per the publication, the cell subset or site label means: CD45RA+CCR7+. The CDR3 protein: CASSQTSGAYNEQFF. The DNA reads TGTGCCAGCAGCCAGACTAGCGGGGCATACAATGAGCAGTTCTTC.